These 24 T cell receptor beta chains originate from one sample sequenced in a study of control samples from healthy donors and cancer patients. Repertoires were generated with immunoSEQ multiplex PCR, while TCRdb's copy carries only in-frame clones and drops some. The sample holds around 180,000 clones, 90% to 95% seen once. The sample comprised blood. The receptors here all came from a woman aged 18-29 years in good health.

The V gene is TRBV18, the J gene TRBJ2-7; 7 bases map to TRBD1. The CDR3 runs to 13 residues. CDR1 and CDR2 (germline): KGHSH, LQKENI. V shed 4 bases, J shed 1 base, and the junction held 1 base outside the gene matches. The CDR3 nucleotides are TGTGCCAGCTCACAACAGGGGTCCTACGAGCAGTACTTC. It translates to CASSQQGSYEQYF.

The chain employs TRBV6-5 and TRBJ1-1, with 7 bases aligning to TRBD1. Germline loops: CDR1 MNHEY, CDR2 SVGAGI. The V segment lost 5 bases and the J segment 4 bases; nucleotides outside the gene matches: 10. The CDR3 contains 15 residues. The CDR3 sequence: CASSKAQGMGTEAFF. The CDR3 DNA follows: TGTGCCAGCAGTAAGGCACAGGGGATGGGCACTGAAGCTTTCTTT.

This chain uses TRBV10-1 with TRBJ2-7, with D possibly TRBD2 on 6 matching bases. Trimming took 2 bases from V and 6 from J, leaving 17 bases between them. Germline V lookup: CDR1 WNHNN, CDR2 SYGVQD (reference sequence). This CDR3 comprises 15 residues. In DNA, the CDR3 is TGCGCCAGCAGTGAGGGTCTGGCGGGAAAAACCGAGCAGTACTTC. Translated, it gives CASSEGLAGKTEQYF.

This sequence joins TRBV7-2 and TRBJ1-5; possible D gene TRBD1, 6 bases. CDR1 SGHTA and CDR2 FQGNSA come from the germline V gene. V dropped 2 bases and J dropped 6 bases, with 14 bases sitting between them. The CDR3 is 15 amino acids. CDR3 sequence reads: CASSLRGGLGQPQHF. The CDR3 bases are TGTGCCAGCAGCTTAAGAGGGGGTCTCGGTCAGCCCCAGCATTTT.

The V and J genes are TRBV19 and TRBJ2-2; 8 bases agree with TRBD1. Germline trimming cut 8 bases from V and 4 bases from J; bases unmatched to any gene: 3. The CDR3 is 13 residues long. CDR1 and CDR2 (germline): LNHDA, SQIVND (reference sequence). The CDR3 region is CASGQGGTGELFF. The CDR3 region has the DNA TGTGCCAGTGGACAGGGCGGCACCGGGGAGCTGTTTTTT.

This chain connects TRBV5-1 to TRBJ1-1, with TRBD1 identical over 7 bases. The V segment lost 4 bases and the J segment 0 bases; nucleotides outside the gene matches: 6. The germline V gene has CDR1 SGHRS and CDR2 YFSETQ. The CDR3 consists of 15 residues. CDR3 DNA sequence: TGCGCCAGCAGCCGTACAGGACAGGTGAACACTGAAGCTTTCTTT. This gives the protein CASSRTGQVNTEAFF.

V usage is TRBV13 and J usage is TRBJ1-3; no definite D call. Per germline, CDR1 PRHDT and CDR2 FYEKMQ (reference sequence). Trimming removed 1 base at V and 0 bases at J, with 4 bases between. This CDR3 is 14 amino acids long. The CDR3 loop reads CASSLVSSGNTIYF. CDR3 sequence (DNA): TGTGCCAGCAGCTTAGTGAGCTCTGGAAACACCATATATTTT.

This chain uses TRBV28 with TRBJ2-3; no clear D gene. The CDR3 has 14 residues. V lost 6 bases, J lost 7 bases, and 17 bases lay in between. Germline assignment: CDR1 MDHEN and CDR2 SYDVKM. The CDR3 DNA follows: TGTGCCAGCAGCCTCGAGACGAGGCGGAATACGCAGTATTTT. This sequence encodes CASSLETRRNTQYF.

This rearrangement joins TRBV4-1 to TRBJ1-5; D remains ambiguous. CDR3 length equals 15 residues. V was shortened by 1 base and J by 3 bases, with 10 bases between the two germline ends. Per the germline V gene, CDR1 is MGHRA and CDR2 is YSYEKL. The CDR3: CASSQGLQPNQPQHF. Written as DNA, the CDR3 is TGCGCCAGCAGCCAAGGTTTGCAGCCCAATCAGCCCCAGCATTTT.

The V and J genes are TRBV4-1 and TRBJ2-3, with TRBD2 matching 13 bases. The V segment lost 1 base and the J segment 3 bases; nucleotides outside the gene matches: 4. CDR1 and CDR2 (germline): MGHRA, YSYEKL. This CDR3 comprises 17 residues. The CDR3 loop is CASSQGTSGSWTDTQYF. Here the CDR3 DNA reads TGCGCCAGCAGCCAAGGGACTAGCGGGAGTTGGACAGATACGCAGTATTTT.

This chain joins TRBV20-1 and TRBJ2-7; D is unresolved. CDR3 size: 9 residues. Germline CDR1 reads DFQATT; CDR2 reads SNEGSKA (reference sequence). Trimming pared 7 bases from V and 0 bases from J, leaving 1 base between. CDR3 nucleotides: TGCAGTGTCTCCTACGAGCAGTACTTC. It yields the protein CSVSYEQYF.

The rearrangement joins TRBV6-2 or TRBV6-3 to TRBJ2-5, with no clear D. From germline, CDR1 is MNHEY and CDR2 SVGEGT. The CDR3 runs to 11 residues. V was shortened by 4 bases and J by 5 bases, with 5 bases between the two germline ends. The CDR3 DNA sequence: TGTGCCAGCAGTTGGGTCGAGACCCAGTACTTC. Translating it yields CASSWVETQYF.

The gene calls are TRBV28 and TRBJ1-4, with 7 bases that match TRBD1. The CDR3 runs to 14 residues. Germline CDR1 MDHEN, CDR2 SYDVKM. The junction had 6 bases not matched to a gene; V was cut back by 3 bases and J by 8 bases. The CDR3 region has the DNA TGTGCCAGCAGTTTTGAGGGGGCCTCCGAAAAACTGTTTTTT. Translation gives CASSFEGASEKLFF. The variable domain in full, completed from reference TRBV28 and TRBJ1-4, reads DVKVTQSSRYLVKRTGEKVFLECVQDMDHENMFWYRQDPGLGLRLIYFSYDVKMKEKGDIPEGYSVSREKKERFSLILESASTNQTSMYLCASSFEGASEKLFFGSGTQLSVL.

The chain employs TRBV13 and TRBJ2-6; D possibly corresponds to TRBD2 (5 bases). The CDR3 runs to 14 residues. Germline CDR1 and CDR2: PRHDT and FYEKMQ (reference sequence). The V gene lost 5 bases and the J gene lost 1 base, with 6 bases spanning the gap. The CDR3 DNA follows: TGTGCCAGCAGCCCGGGGTCTGGGGCCAACGTCCTGACTTTC. Translation: CASSPGSGANVLTF.

This sequence joins TRBV24-1 and TRBJ1-1; the D gene is possibly TRBD1 (5 bases). The V and J ends lost 5 bases and 4 bases respectively, with 10 bases between them. Germline assignment: CDR1 KGHDR and CDR2 SFDVKD. This CDR3 region has 13 residues. This CDR3 is CATSAAGPTEAFF. The DNA for the CDR3 is TGTGCCACCAGTGCGGCAGGGCCCACTGAAGCTTTCTTT.

V and J are TRBV5-4 and TRBJ1-6; 9 nucleotides match TRBD1. This CDR3 is 17 amino acids long. The trim removed 3 bases at V and 10 bases at J, leaving 14 bases unmatched. Germline lookup yields CDR1 SGHNT and CDR2 YYREEE (reference sequence). The CDR3 sequence: CASSSPRGGTGRSPLHF. The CDR3 nucleotides are TGTGCCAGCAGCTCCCCGAGGGGGGGGACAGGGCGGTCACCCCTCCACTTT.

This chain connects TRBV10-1 to TRBJ2-2; D unclear. Trimming removed 6 bases from V and 0 bases from J, with 2 bases in between. CDR3 length: 12 amino acids. The germline V gene has CDR1 WNHNN and CDR2 SYGVQD (reference sequence). The CDR3 DNA sequence: TGCGCCAGCAGATCGAACACCGGGGAGCTGTTTTTT. Protein sequence: CASRSNTGELFF.

In DNA form, the CDR3 reads TGTGCCAGCAGTTCGGTCAGGGGGCGATGGGTCGGAGGCTACACCTTC. Its protein is CASSSVRGRWVGGYTF. The chain joins TRBV27 to TRBJ1-2; 8 bases are shared with TRBD1. V shed 4 bases and J 8 bases; nucleotides not matched to a gene: 15. Germline CDR1 and CDR2: MNHEY and SMNVEV (reference sequence). The CDR3 sequence is 16 residues long.

Concerning this clone itself: The sample has other DNA sequences that encode this CDR3 too. The CDR3 region is CASSLQETQYF. The CDR3 nucleotides are TGCGCCAGCAGCCTTCAAGAGACCCAGTACTTC. The chain uses TRBV5-1 and TRBJ2-5, with D uncertain. Germline values: CDR1 SGHRS, CDR2 YFSETQ. V was clipped by 4 bases and J by 2 bases, with 3 bases between them. The CDR3 is made up of 11 amino acids.

The V call is TRBV18, the J call TRBJ1-1, with 7 positions matching TRBD1. The CDR3 extends over 15 amino acids. V dropped 3 bases and J dropped 5; count of bases not matched to a gene: 9. Germline loops: CDR1 KGHSH, CDR2 LQKENI. DNA for the CDR3: TGTGCCAGCTCACCGCGGACAGGCGAGTTTACTGAAGCTTTCTTT. It specifies CASSPRTGEFTEAFF. The full variable domain, with the rest looked up from reference TRBV18 and TRBJ1-1, is NAGVMQNPRHLVRRRGQEARLRCSPMKGHSHVYWYRQLPEEGLKFMVYLQKENIIDESGMPKERFSAEFPKEGPSILRIQQVVRGDSAAYFCASSPRTGEFTEAFFGQGTRLTVV.

This chain uses TRBV29-1 with TRBJ1-2; D gene uncertain. Germline CDR1 SQVTM, CDR2 ANQGSEA. Trimming pared 7 bases from V and 6 bases from J, leaving 12 bases between. The CDR3 runs 11 residues. The CDR3 protein is CSALEPNGYTF. The CDR3, as DNA: TGCAGCGCCCTGGAGCCAAATGGCTACACCTTC.

The chain combines TRBV28 with TRBJ2-3; D possibly uses TRBD1 or TRBD2 (6 bases each). V lost 4 bases and J 2 bases, leaving 10 bases between the germline ends. The germline CDR1 and CDR2 sequences are MDHEN and SYDVKM. The CDR3 has 14 residues. The CDR3 DNA reads as TGTGCCAGCAGTTGGGGGGCCATCACAGATACGCAGTATTTT. It specifies CASSWGAITDTQYF. Using reference TRBV28 and TRBJ2-3 for the parts outside the CDR3, the full variable domain is DVKVTQSSRYLVKRTGEKVFLECVQDMDHENMFWYRQDPGLGLRLIYFSYDVKMKEKGDIPEGYSVSREKKERFSLILESASTNQTSMYLCASSWGAITDTQYFGPGTRLTVL.

The chain links TRBV19 to TRBJ2-7, with no clear D. The CDR3 runs 12 residues. The germline CDR1 and CDR2 sequences are LNHDA and SQIVND (reference sequence). V gave up 5 bases and J gave up 3 bases, with 8 bases separating them. CDR3 loop: CASSSHVYEQYF. CDR3 DNA: TGTGCCAGTAGTTCCCACGTCTACGAGCAGTACTTC. Drawing the rest from reference TRBV19 and TRBJ2-7, the complete variable domain is DGGITQSPKYLFRKEGQNVTLSCEQNLNHDAMYWYRQDPGQGLRLIYYSQIVNDFQKGDIAEGYSVSREKKESFPLTVTSAQKNPTAFYLCASSSHVYEQYFGPGTRLTVT.

This clone was counted once. This chain connects TRBV29-1 to TRBJ2-1; D remains unclear. The V end was cut by 4 bases, the J end by 0 bases, with 7 bases between. This CDR3 has 13 residues. CDR1 is SQVTM, CDR2 ANQGSEA, per germline. For the CDR3, the DNA is TGCAGCGTTGGGGTGAGCTCCTACAATGAGCAGTTCTTC. It is translated as CSVGVSSYNEQFF.